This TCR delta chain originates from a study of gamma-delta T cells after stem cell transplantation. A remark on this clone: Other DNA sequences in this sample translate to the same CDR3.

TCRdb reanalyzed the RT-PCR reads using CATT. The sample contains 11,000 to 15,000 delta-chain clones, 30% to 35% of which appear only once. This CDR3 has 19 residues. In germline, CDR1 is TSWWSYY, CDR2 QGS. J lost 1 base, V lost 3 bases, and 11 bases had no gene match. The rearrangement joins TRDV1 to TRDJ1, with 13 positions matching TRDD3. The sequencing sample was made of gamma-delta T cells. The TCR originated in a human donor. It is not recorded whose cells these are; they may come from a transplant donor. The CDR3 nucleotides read TGTGCTCTTGGGGATTCCCGGTACTGGGGGATACGGCGCACCGATAAACTCATCTTT. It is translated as CALGDSRYWGIRRTDKLIF.